This paragraph covers one T cell receptor (beta chain) sequence. The V gene's germline CDR1 is LGHDT and CDR2 YNNKEL (reference sequence). This CDR3 has 19 amino acids. V gave up 1 base and J gave up 0 bases, with 22 bases separating them. The data were taken from a study of control samples from healthy donors and cancer patients. Profiled with immunoSEQ multiplex PCR; TCRdb holds only in-frame clones, not every one. The data show about 130,000 clones, roughly 94% seen once. The chain couples TRBV3-1 (or the pseudogene TRBV3-2) to TRBJ2-7; the D gene is possibly TRBD1 (6 bases). Sequenced input: PBMCs. This receptor was identified in a man aged 55 to 70 with colorectal cancer. In DNA, the CDR3 is TGTGCCAGCAGCCAAGGTAAAATCGGGGCAGGGGTCAGCTCCTACGAGCAGTACTTC. Translation gives CASSQGKIGAGVSSYEQYF.